Following are 13 T cell receptor beta chains from one sample sequenced in a study of OX40 agonist ivuxolimab in advanced cancers. Sequenced by immunoSEQ multiplex PCR; TCRdb stores in-frame clones only, minus some. The sample consists of tens of thousands of clones, around 87% of them appearing once. The specimen was CD4+ or CD8+ T cells sorted from blood, collected in a trial of the OX40 agonist ivuxolimab. Receptors were obtained from an adult with an advanced solid tumor such as melanoma, head and neck, liver or kidney cancer.

The J gene is TRBJ2-5, the V gene TRBV4-2; 8 nucleotides match TRBD2. Per the germline V gene, CDR1 is LGHNA and CDR2 is YNFKEQ. J gave up 7 bases and V 0 bases, and 13 bases lay outside the gene matches. The CDR3 totals 17 residues. CDR3 protein: CASSQDGSGGPGGTQYF. The CDR3 bases are TGTGCCAGCAGCCAAGATGGCAGCGGGGGACCCGGGGGGACCCAGTACTTC.

This clone appeared a single time. The chain joins TRBV19 to TRBJ1-1; no clear D. Germline CDR1 reads LNHDA; CDR2 reads SQIVND (reference sequence). This CDR3 contains 14 residues. The germline V and J ends were trimmed by 7 bases and 0 bases, with 12 bases remaining between them. The CDR3, as DNA: TGTGCCAGTACCGCGGTGGCTATGAACACTGAAGCTTTCTTT. Protein product: CASTAVAMNTEAFF.

This clone appeared a few times. V and J are TRBV18 and TRBJ1-1; D gene ambiguous. The germline gives CDR1 KGHSH, CDR2 LQKENI. The CDR3 consists of 12 residues. Trimming took 5 bases from V and 6 from J, leaving 10 bases between them. The CDR3 is CASSTKSAEAFF. In DNA, the CDR3 is TGTGCCAGCTCAACGAAAAGCGCTGAAGCTTTCTTT. Variable domain in full (rest from reference TRBV18 and TRBJ1-1): NAGVMQNPRHLVRRRGQEARLRCSPMKGHSHVYWYRQLPEEGLKFMVYLQKENIIDESGMPKERFSAEFPKEGPSILRIQQVVRGDSAAYFCASSTKSAEAFFGQGTRLTVV.

The chain is built from TRBV19 and TRBJ2-6; D is possibly TRBD2 (6 bases). Deletions cut 5 bases from V and 1 base from J, with 18 bases between. The CDR3 totals 18 residues. CDR1 and CDR2 (germline): LNHDA, SQIVND (reference sequence). DNA of the CDR3: TGTGCCAGTAGTTCATGGACGGGGGTTTTTTCTGGGGCCAACGTCCTGACTTTC. Its protein product is CASSSWTGVFSGANVLTF. The entire variable domain, with the rest obtained from reference TRBV19 and TRBJ2-6, is as follows: DGGITQSPKYLFRKEGQNVTLSCEQNLNHDAMYWYRQDPGQGLRLIYYSQIVNDFQKGDIAEGYSVSREKKESFPLTVTSAQKNPTAFYLCASSSWTGVFSGANVLTFGAGSRLTVL.

In DNA, the CDR3 is TGTGCCAGCAGCAGATGGACAGGGAACACCGGGGAGCTGTTTTTT. As protein: CASSRWTGNTGELFF. The rearrangement joins TRBV11-2 to TRBJ2-2, with 7 bases lining up with TRBD1. The V segment lost 5 bases and the J segment 1 base; nucleotides outside the gene matches: 4. From germline, CDR1 is SGHAT and CDR2 FQNNGV. This CDR3 contains 15 residues.

The rearrangement links TRBV18 to TRBJ1-2; TRBD1 agrees at 8 bases. Germline trimming cut 6 bases from V and 7 bases from J; bases unmatched to any gene: 7. Germline-derived CDR1 and CDR2 are KGHSH and LQKENI. CDR3 length equals 13 residues. The CDR3 DNA sequence: TGTGCCAGCTCTCCGGACAGGGAGTTTGGCTACACCTTC. It codes for CASSPDREFGYTF.

The rearrangement links TRBV19 to TRBJ2-1, with 7 bases that match TRBD2. From germline, CDR1 is LNHDA and CDR2 SQIVND (reference sequence). The CDR3 consists of 15 residues. The ends lost 5 bases at V and 3 bases at J; junction bases unmatched: 7. DNA for the CDR3: TGTGCCAGTAGTGATGCGGGGGTCCTCTACAATGAGCAGTTCTTC. Translated: CASSDAGVLYNEQFF.

This clone was detected only once. The rearrangement joins TRBV30 to TRBJ2-7, with D hard to call. The CDR3 consists of 15 residues. Germline CDR1 GTSNPN, CDR2 SVGIG (reference sequence). V lost 0 bases, J lost 3 bases, and 15 bases lay in between. CDR3 sequence reads: CAWSVRSLALYEQYF. The CDR3 nucleotides are TGTGCCTGGAGTGTACGGAGCCTGGCTCTCTACGAGCAGTACTTC.

The V and J genes are TRBV5-4 and TRBJ2-5; 10 bases align to TRBD1. Germline V gene data show CDR1 as SGHNT and CDR2 as YYREEE (reference sequence). The J segment lost 5 bases and the V segment lost 4 bases, leaving 14 bases of the junction unmatched. The length of the CDR3 is 17 residues. CDR3 nucleotides: TGTGCCAGCAGCCGCCTCACCCTGACAGGGGGCGGGGAGACCCAGTACTTC. Translation gives CASSRLTLTGGGETQYF.

V usage is TRBV5-1 and J usage is TRBJ2-3; possible D gene TRBD2, 7 bases. Germline CDR1 is SGHRS and CDR2 is YFSETQ. V lost 1 base, J lost 1 base, and 10 bases lay in between. The CDR3 spans 15 residues. CDR3: CASSLRGAGTDTQYF. The CDR3 nucleotides read TGCGCCAGCAGCTTGCGGGGGGCTGGCACAGATACGCAGTATTTT.

V is TRBV19 and J is TRBJ1-1, with D unresolved. There are 13 residues in the CDR3. The V gene's germline CDR1 is LNHDA and CDR2 SQIVND (reference sequence). V lost 0 bases and J lost 2, with 4 bases in between. The DNA for the CDR3 is TGTGCCAGTAGTATAGAAGTTAACACTGAAGCTTTCTTT. It translates to CASSIEVNTEAFF. Full variable domain (missing parts from reference TRBV19 and TRBJ1-1): DGGITQSPKYLFRKEGQNVTLSCEQNLNHDAMYWYRQDPGQGLRLIYYSQIVNDFQKGDIAEGYSVSREKKESFPLTVTSAQKNPTAFYLCASSIEVNTEAFFGQGTRLTVV.

The CDR3 nucleotides are TGCGCCAGCAGCCAAGGGGACAGAAACACTGAAGCTTTCTTT. Its translation: CASSQGDRNTEAFF. The chain recombines TRBV5-1 with TRBJ1-1; TRBD1 aligns across 7 bases. Germline CDR1 reads SGHRS; CDR2 reads YFSETQ. The CDR3 has 14 residues. J gave up 2 bases and V 4 bases, and 5 bases lay outside the gene matches.

The gene calls are TRBV6-4 and TRBJ2-3; 10 bases align to TRBD2. Germline V gene sequence: CDR1 MRHNA, CDR2 SNTAGT. With V trimmed by 6 bases and J by 4 bases, 7 bases remained unmatched. This CDR3 has 15 residues. CDR3 nucleotide sequence: TGTGCCAGCAGCAACAAGCGGGGGGGCCCAGATACGCAGTATTTT. Translated, it gives CASSNKRGGPDTQYF.